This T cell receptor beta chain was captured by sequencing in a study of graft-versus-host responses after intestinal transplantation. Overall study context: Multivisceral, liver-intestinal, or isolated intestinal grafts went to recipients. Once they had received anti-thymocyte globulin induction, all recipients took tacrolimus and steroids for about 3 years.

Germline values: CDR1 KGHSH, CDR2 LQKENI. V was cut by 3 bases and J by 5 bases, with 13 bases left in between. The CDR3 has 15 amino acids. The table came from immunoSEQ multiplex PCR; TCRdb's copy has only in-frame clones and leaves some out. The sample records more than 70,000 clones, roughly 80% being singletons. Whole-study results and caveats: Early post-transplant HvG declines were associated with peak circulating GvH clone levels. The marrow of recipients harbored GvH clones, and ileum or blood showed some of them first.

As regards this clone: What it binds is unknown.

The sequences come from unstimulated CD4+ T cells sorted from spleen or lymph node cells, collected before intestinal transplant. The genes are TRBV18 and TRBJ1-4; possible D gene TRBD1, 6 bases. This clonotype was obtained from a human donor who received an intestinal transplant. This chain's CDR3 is CASSPVPGVNEKLFF. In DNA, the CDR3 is TGTGCCAGCTCACCGGTTCCAGGGGTAAATGAAAAACTGTTTTTT.